Presented here are 13 T cell receptor beta chains from one specimen sequenced in a study of CD8 T cell repertoires and HIV-1 epitope variants. Some clones are missing from TCRdb's copy, which holds only in-frame ones; the method was immunoSEQ multiplex PCR. The repertoire holds tens of thousands of clones, with just under 75% as singletons. Sequenced input: uncultured baseline CD8+ T cells from peripheral blood mononuclear cells (PBMCs). The receptor source for this set is a male donor with HIV.

This chain links TRBV19 with TRBJ2-5; 8 bases fit TRBD1. The germline V gene has CDR1 LNHDA and CDR2 SQIVND (reference sequence). V gave up 2 bases and J gave up 4 bases; unmatched junction bases: 3. This CDR3 contains 14 residues. CDR3 bases: TGTGCCAGTAGTATACAGGGGGCGGGAGAGACCCAGTACTTC. Translating it yields CASSIQGAGETQYF. Filled out from reference TRBV19 and TRBJ2-5, the complete variable domain reads DGGITQSPKYLFRKEGQNVTLSCEQNLNHDAMYWYRQDPGQGLRLIYYSQIVNDFQKGDIAEGYSVSREKKESFPLTVTSAQKNPTAFYLCASSIQGAGETQYFGPGTRLLVL.

In this sample, this clone turned up many times. This chain connects TRBV18 to TRBJ1-1; a possible D gene is TRBD1 (5 bases). The V gene's germline CDR1 is KGHSH and CDR2 LQKENI. V lost 0 bases and J 4 bases, leaving 9 bases between the germline ends. CDR3 size: 14 residues. The CDR3 DNA reads TGTGCCAGCTCACCACCTGGGGGAAGCACTGAAGCTTTCTTT. Residues: CASSPPGGSTEAFF.

The gene calls are TRBV18 and TRBJ2-1, with a possible D match to TRBD1 (6 bases). CDR3 length: 16 amino acids. Deletions cut 2 bases from V and 7 bases from J, with 18 bases between. Germline V gives CDR1 KGHSH, CDR2 LQKENI. The CDR3 is CASSPNRAIGENEQFF. CDR3 bases: TGTGCCAGCTCACCAAACAGGGCCATCGGCGAGAATGAGCAGTTCTTC.

This clone turned up a few times. The chain has TRBV30 and TRBJ2-5, with D possibly called TRBD1 or TRBD2 (6 bases each). This CDR3 is 15 amino acids long. Looked up from germline, CDR1 is GTSNPN and CDR2 is SVGIG (reference sequence). The V gene lost 0 bases and the J gene lost 2 bases, with 13 bases spanning the gap. The CDR3 reads CAWSVITGRQETQYF. The CDR3 nucleotides are TGTGCCTGGAGTGTTATTACAGGGAGGCAAGAGACCCAGTACTTC.

The gene calls are TRBV29-1 and TRBJ1-2; tentatively, D is TRBD1 (6 bases). Germline CDR1 SQVTM, CDR2 ANQGSEA. The CDR3 totals 14 residues. Trimming left V 6 bases short and J 8 bases short, with 22 bases between. DNA of the CDR3: TGCAGCGTCCCTACGAACGGGGGCCTCGGGGGCTACACCTTC. Translating it yields CSVPTNGGLGGYTF.

This chain links TRBV27 with TRBJ2-1; 9 bases are a match to TRBD2. V lost 7 bases to trimming and J lost 0 bases; unmatched junction nucleotides: 13. Germline V gene data show CDR1 as MNHEY and CDR2 as SMNVEV (reference sequence). The CDR3 is 18 amino acids. This chain's CDR3 is CASKAGLAYVSSYNEQFF. In nucleotides, the CDR3 is TGTGCCAGCAAAGCGGGACTAGCCTACGTGAGCTCCTACAATGAGCAGTTCTTC.

The chain carries TRBV6-6 and TRBJ2-3; D gene ambiguous. Germline values: CDR1 MNHNY, CDR2 SVGAGI (reference sequence). V was trimmed by 10 bases and J by 0 bases, leaving 11 bases between them. This CDR3 comprises 13 residues. The CDR3 coding sequence is TGTGCCACCAAGCCGCCTAGCACAGATACGCAGTATTTT. Translated, it gives CATKPPSTDTQYF.

This chain uses TRBV13 with TRBJ2-5; TRBD2 matches 7 bases. This CDR3 contains 17 residues. Germline V lookup: CDR1 PRHDT, CDR2 FYEKMQ (reference sequence). V lost 0 bases and J lost 3; bases outside the gene matches: 10. DNA of the CDR3: TGTGCCAGCAGCTTAGGGCTAGCGGAGCGGGGAGAAGAGACCCAGTACTTC. Protein product: CASSLGLAERGEETQYF.

The chain employs TRBV27 and TRBJ2-4; 8 bases are a match to TRBD2. There are 16 residues in the CDR3. Trimming cost V 5 bases and J 1 base; bases outside gene matches: 7. The germline V gene encodes CDR1 MNHEY and CDR2 SMNVEV (reference sequence). Here the CDR3 reads CASSRGTSMAKNIQYF. The CDR3, as DNA: TGTGCCAGCAGTCGGGGGACTAGTATGGCCAAAAACATTCAGTACTTC.

Concerning this clone itself: A junction boundary mismatches the germline segment, possibly from a read error. The chain employs TRBV9 and TRBJ2-7; no clear D gene. The germline gives CDR1 SGDLS, CDR2 YYNGEE. The CDR3 loop spans 13 amino acids. The CDR3 bases are TGTGCCAGCAGTGTAGGGCCAACCTACGAGCAGTACTTC. Amino acid sequence: CASSVGPTYEQYF. Based on the CDR3 plus reference TRBV9 and TRBJ2-7, the full variable domain is DSGVTQTPKHLITATGQRVTLRCSPRSGDLSVYWYQQSLDQGLQFLIQYYNGEERAKGNILERFSAQQFPDLHSELNLSSLELGDSALYFCASSVGPTYEQYFGPGTRLTVT.

J is TRBJ1-1 and V is TRBV6-5, with D possibly TRBD1 on 6 matching bases. Trimming left V 6 bases short and J 2 bases short, with 7 bases between. The CDR3 has 12 residues. The germline V gene encodes CDR1 MNHEY and CDR2 SVGAGI. For the CDR3, the DNA is TGTGCCAGCAGGACAGGAAACACTGAAGCTTTCTTT. Amino acids: CASRTGNTEAFF.

The rearrangement links TRBV5-1 to TRBJ2-7, with D unresolved. This CDR3 region has 14 residues. The V gene lost 7 bases and the J gene lost 6 bases, with 20 bases spanning the gap. Germline CDR1 is SGHRS and CDR2 is YFSETQ. The CDR3 region is CASSWSDLIGEQYF. The CDR3 coding sequence is TGCGCCAGCTCGTGGTCCGACCTAATAGGCGAGCAGTACTTC.

This chain uses TRBV6-1 with TRBJ1-1; possibly TRBD1 for D (5 bases). The germline gives CDR1 MNHNS, CDR2 SASEGT. Trimming took off 6 bases at V and 1 base at J, with 15 bases between the two ends. The CDR3 is 15 residues long. The CDR3 loop reads CASSLADSTNTEAFF. CDR3 coding DNA: TGTGCCAGCAGCCTTGCCGACAGTACGAACACTGAAGCTTTCTTT.